The subject of this entry is one T cell receptor (beta chain). Enrolled during active infection, Seattle patients were then followed longitudinally. Per the original methods: Amplifying reference gene primers gave estimates of nucleated cell counts. The protocol was immunoSEQ multiplex PCR, while the TCRdb copy is restricted to in-frame clones and leaves out a portion. The V and J calls and the clone size are those of that table, but D and trimming were determined from the DNA. Of about 38,000 clones in the sample, 87% were seen once. This entry is derived from a study of blood T cell repertoires in COVID-19. Whole-study context: Some COVID-19 samples were acute and others convalescent; all came from the United States, Italy and Spain. From T cells, B-cell-depleted T cells, or PBMCs came the material, which was cDNA or gDNA.

The sample comprised peripheral blood. The sequence was obtained from a man in his sixties with COVID-19, enrolled during active disease.

CDR3 sequence (DNA): TGCAGCGTTGAAGAGGGTCCCCAGGGAAGCGAGCAGTACTTC. Its translation is CSVEEGPQGSEQYF. The chain is built from TRBV29-1 and TRBJ2-7; D perhaps matches TRBD1 (5 bases). Trimming removed 0 bases at V and 6 bases at J, with 15 bases between. The CDR3 loop spans 14 amino acids. Germline V CDR1 and CDR2: SQVTM, ANQGSEA.